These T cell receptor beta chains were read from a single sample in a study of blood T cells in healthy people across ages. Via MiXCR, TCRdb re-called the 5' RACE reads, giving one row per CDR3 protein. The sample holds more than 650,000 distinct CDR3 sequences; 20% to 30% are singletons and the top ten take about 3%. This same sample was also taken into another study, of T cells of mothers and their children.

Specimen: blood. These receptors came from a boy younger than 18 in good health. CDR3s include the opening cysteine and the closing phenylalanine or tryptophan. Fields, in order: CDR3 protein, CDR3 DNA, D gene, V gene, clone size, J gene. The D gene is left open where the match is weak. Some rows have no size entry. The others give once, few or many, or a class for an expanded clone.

CASSPPGLAEHLQETQYF TGTGCCAGCAGCCCCCCGGGACTAGCGGAGCACCTTCAAGAGACCCAGTACTTC TRBD2 TRBV3-1 . TRBJ2-5
CSAPGGNTGELFF TGCAGTGCCCCCGGGGGAAACACCGGGGAGCTGTTTTTT . TRBV20-1 . TRBJ2-2
CASSVGGPRGEQYF TGTGCCAGCAGCGTAGGGGGGCCCCGGGGCGAGCAGTACTTC . TRBV9 few TRBJ2-7
CASRPTGAEQYF TGTGCCAGCAGGCCGACAGGGGCCGAGCAGTACTTC TRBD1 TRBV28 . TRBJ2-7
CASSKGDGGKETQYF TGCGCCAGCAGCAAAGGGGACGGCGGCAAAGAGACCCAGTACTTC . TRBV5-1 few TRBJ2-5
CSGEDGETQYF TGCAGTGGGGAGGACGGGGAGACCCAGTACTTC . TRBV20-1 few TRBJ2-5
CASSLLPSDEKLFF TGTGCCAGCAGCTTATTGCCCTCGGATGAAAAACTGTTTTTT . TRBV7-9 few TRBJ1-4
CASSHGTGSVEQFF TGCGCCAGCAGCCACGGGACAGGGTCAGTTGAGCAGTTCTTC TRBD1 TRBV4-1 few TRBJ2-1
CASSLAVSSGGSYEQYF TGCGCCAGCAGCTTGGCCGTCAGTAGCGGGGGTTCCTACGAGCAGTACTTC TRBD2 TRBV5-1 few TRBJ2-7
CASSLRARQETQYF TGTGCCAGCAGCCTCCGGGCCAGACAAGAGACCCAGTACTTC . TRBV12-3/TRBV12-4 . TRBJ2-5
CSVERYRGYQETQHF TGCAGCGTTGAACGGTATCGGGGGTACCAAGAGACCCAGCACTTC . TRBV29-1 . TRBJ2-5
CASSPMTGPHRNTGELFF TGTGCCAGCAGTCCCATGACAGGACCTCATCGTAACACCGGGGAGCTGTTTTTT . TRBV12-3/TRBV12-4 . TRBJ2-2
CASSRGEDTQYF TGTGCCAGCTCACGGGGAGAAGATACGCAGTATTTT . TRBV18 . TRBJ2-3
CATSRDGIGNTEAFF TGTGCCACCAGCAGAGACGGAATAGGGAACACTGAAGCTTTCTTT . TRBV15 . TRBJ1-1
CSVGRTVETEAFF TGCAGCGTTGGAAGGACTGTGGAGACTGAAGCTTTCTTT . TRBV29-1 . TRBJ1-1
CASSPRVGTVYEQYF TGTGCCAGCAGCCCCCGTGTGGGAACGGTCTACGAGCAGTACTTC . TRBV7-9 few TRBJ2-7
CASSALSSASTDTQYF TGTGCCAGCAGCGCCCTATCCAGCGCTAGCACAGATACGCAGTATTTT . TRBV7-8 . TRBJ2-3
CASSRLGLNEQFF TGCGCCAGCAGCCGGCTAGGACTGAATGAGCAGTTCTTC . TRBV4-1 . TRBJ2-1
CASSRRTSGGPQETQYF TGTGCCAGCAGCCGGAGGACTAGCGGGGGACCCCAAGAGACCCAGTACTTC TRBD2 TRBV12-3/TRBV12-4 few TRBJ2-5
CASSRSGDAYEQYF TGTGCCAGCAGCCGAAGCGGGGATGCCTACGAGCAGTACTTC TRBD2 TRBV9 few TRBJ2-7
CAIAGNMNSSPLHF TGTGCCATCGCAGGAAACATGAATAGTTCACCCCTCCACTTT . TRBV10-3 . TRBJ1-6
CASSLGHFEGGTQYF TGTGCCAGCAGCTTAGGTCACTTCGAGGGGGGTACGCAGTATTTT . TRBV7-9 . TRBJ2-3
CASSYWSGTGTDTQYF TGTGCCAGCAGTTACTGGTCCGGGACAGGCACAGATACGCAGTATTTT TRBD1 TRBV6-5 . TRBJ2-3
CAAGGMNTEAFF TGTGCTGCGGGGGGGATGAACACTGAAGCTTTCTTT . TRBV10-3 . TRBJ1-1
CATSERLAYVQYF TGTGCCACCAGTGAAAGGCTAGCCTACGTGCAGTACTTC . TRBV24-1 . TRBJ2-7
CASSLDSGSSYEQYF TGTGCCAGCAGTTTAGACTCGGGTAGTTCCTACGAGCAGTACTTC . TRBV27 . TRBJ2-7
CSVLPYSGYEQYF TGCAGCGTTCTACCTTACAGTGGGTACGAGCAGTACTTC . TRBV29-1 . TRBJ2-7
CASSANQETQYF TGCGCCAGCAGCGCAAACCAAGAGACCCAGTACTTC . TRBV5-1 many TRBJ2-5
CASSQRNSGNTIYF TGTGCCAGCAGTCAAAGGAACTCTGGAAACACCATATATTTT . TRBV3-1 . TRBJ1-3
CASTVVGGETQYF TGCGCCAGCACTGTCGTAGGCGGAGAGACCCAGTACTTC . TRBV5-1 few TRBJ2-5
CASSYVRLPYGYTF TGTGCCAGCAGTTACGTCAGACTGCCCTATGGCTACACCTTC . TRBV12-3/TRBV12-4 few TRBJ1-2
CASSVTGVPYYEQYF TGTGCCAGCAGCGTAACGGGGGTCCCCTACTACGAGCAGTACTTC . TRBV5-5 . TRBJ2-7
CASSWGGGSGNTIYF TGTGCCAGCAGCTGGGGTGGTGGCTCTGGAAACACCATATATTTT . TRBV6-2/TRBV6-3 few TRBJ1-3
CSARDSESGTQYF TGCAGTGCTAGGGACTCCGAGAGCGGGACCCAGTACTTC . TRBV20-1 . TRBJ2-5
CASSFRGLDNEQFF TGTGCCAGCAGCTTCAGGGGGCTCGACAATGAGCAGTTCTTC TRBD1 TRBV11-3 few TRBJ2-1
CASSDTAYGYTF TGTGCCAGCAGTGATACAGCATATGGCTACACCTTC . TRBV2 few TRBJ1-2
CASSGSNRGYQPQHF TGTGCCAGCAGTGGATCCAACAGGGGCTATCAGCCCCAGCATTTT TRBD1 TRBV12-3/TRBV12-4 . TRBJ1-5
CASSPNRVGQPQHF TGTGCCAGCAGTCCAAACAGGGTGGGTCAGCCCCAGCATTTT . TRBV12-3/TRBV12-4 few TRBJ1-5
CASRDYYEQYF TGTGCCAGCCGGGACTACTACGAGCAGTACTTC TRBD2 TRBV6-2/TRBV6-3 few TRBJ2-7
CASRGGTSGGAAHEQFF TGTGCCAGCAGAGGCGGGACTAGCGGGGGGGCCGCCCATGAGCAGTTCTTC TRBD2 TRBV2 . TRBJ2-1
CASSDRDLPGNEQFF TGTGCCAGCAGTGACCGGGACCTCCCGGGCAATGAGCAGTTCTTC . TRBV6-4 . TRBJ2-1
CASSVAGVAKNIKYF TGTGCCAGCAGCGTCGCAGGGGTAGCCAAAAACATTAAGTACTTC . TRBV7-8 few TRBJ2-4
CASSQSTGETQYF TGTGCCAGCAGTCAATCGACGGGAGAGACCCAGTACTTC . TRBV12-3/TRBV12-4 few TRBJ2-5
CSARDPGKGAYEQYF TGCAGTGCTAGAGATCCAGGAAAGGGGGCTTACGAGCAGTACTTC TRBD1 TRBV20-1 few TRBJ2-7
CASSPGTSGGPRTGELFF TGCGCCAGCAGCCCCGGGACTAGCGGGGGGCCCCGCACCGGGGAGCTGTTTTTT TRBD2 TRBV5-1 . TRBJ2-2
CASSLGGSGLTDTQYF TGTGCCAGCAGCCTCGGGGGGTCAGGGCTCACAGATACGCAGTATTTT TRBD2 TRBV9 . TRBJ2-3